This T cell receptor (beta chain) was documented in a study of cytomegalovirus exposure and HLA in healthy donors. Study-level information: About 200 million T cells yielded 100 million or so unique TCR beta sequences, as an earlier analysis found. General study points: In a later analysis, TCR beta V- and J-gene trimming showed a link to a missense DCLRE1C variant.

13 Jbeta primers and 60 Vbeta primers were used for the PCR. The table came from immunoSEQ multiplex PCR; TCRdb's copy has only in-frame clones and leaves some out. In total, the table holds approximately 150,000 clones. Worth noting for this clone: What it binds is not known.

The CDR3 extends over 15 amino acids. Germline values: CDR1 MNHEY, CDR2 SMNVEV (reference sequence). V was pared by 5 bases and J by 0 bases, with 14 bases between. Sequencing used PBMCs. The clonotype was recovered from a male donor in good health and CMV-seronegative. The gene calls are TRBV27 and TRBJ2-7; TRBD1 might be the D (6 bases). This CDR3 reads CASSLNRDNSYEQYF. For the CDR3, the DNA is TGTGCCAGCAGTCTTAACCGGGACAACTCCTACGAGCAGTACTTC.